This TCR beta chain was sequenced during a study of blood T cell repertoires in COVID-19. On the study more broadly: The United States, Italy and Spain were the sources of the acute and convalescent COVID-19 samples. The analysed material was cDNA or gDNA that came from T cells, B-cell-depleted T cells, or PBMCs.

This CDR3 contains 14 residues. The V gene end was trimmed by 0 bases and the J gene end by 8 bases; junction bases not matched to a gene: 4. CDR1 SGHNT and CDR2 YENEEA come from the germline V gene. As handled by the study authors: It was from reference gene primer amplification that nucleated cell counts were estimated. Measured with immunoSEQ multiplex PCR; TCRdb has only the in-frame clones, and not every one. V and J calls and clone size are as listed in that table; D and trimming were resolved from the DNA. There are some 670,000 clones in the sample; over 80% occur only once, and 0.2% to 0.3% lies in the top ten.

V is TRBV11-3 and J is TRBJ2-4, with 7 bases matching TRBD1. The sequenced sample consisted of peripheral blood. The clonotype originates from a young woman with acute or convalescent COVID-19. CDR3 nucleotides: TGTGCCAGCAGCTTAGACGGACAGGCGGACATTCAGTACTTC. Translation: CASSLDGQADIQYF.